The sequence of this T cell receptor (beta chain) was determined in a study of early T cells in non-severe SARS-CoV-2 infection (dated by TCRdb to the early 2020s). About the study as a whole: Bulk RNA from unsorted whole blood was used for TCR sequencing, so alpha and beta chains could not be paired. Study-level results and caveats: VDJdb matching was skewed toward anti-spike CD8 responses, so virus-specific expansions were likely underestimated and private and CD4 specificities were missed.

The germline V gene (reference sequence) supplies CDR1 GTSNPN and CDR2 SVGIG. V sheds 2 bases and J sheds 3 bases, leaving 5 bases between their ends. The CDR3 holds 12 amino acids from the cysteine to the phenylalanine. Solely the CDR3 DNA is kept, with 36 bases framed from the first base. This clonotype was recorded a few times. Its cognate antigen has yet to be identified. No much larger clonotype is one base removed from it; base qualities were not supplied. The study was a case-control design nested within a healthcare worker cohort in London, UK, with weekly nasopharyngeal swab PCR tests and blood sampling. Between 23 and 31 March 2020, the week of the UK lockdown, healthcare workers were enrolled and then followed up weekly for as long as 16 weeks. Library preparation used 5' RACE. Sequencing relied on a NextSeq 500. Unique molecular identifiers were attached to individual cDNA molecules in the TCR library protocol so that sequencing error and PCR bias could be corrected. TCR alpha and beta chains were both sequenced, and the abundances of alpha and beta sequences in each sample were closely correlated with each other. As for the original processing: Decombinator V4 was used to annotate the V gene, J gene and CDR3 of the TCR sequences. TCRs were defined as expanded if a significant change between any two time points was detected under a Poisson model with p below 0.0001. TCR abundances were normalised to the total number of TCRs sequenced per sample and were expressed as counts per million. MAIT TCRs were defined by TRAV1-2 paired with TRAJ12, TRAJ20 or TRAJ33, and iNKT TCRs by TRAV10 paired with TRAJ18. VDJdb, accessed on 1 November 2021, was searched for TCRs annotated for CMV, EBV and SARS-CoV-2, and TCRs annotated for more than one antigen were excluded. TCRdb reprocessing: public reads trimmed at Q25 with fastp, clones called with MiXCR, in-frame beta chains kept. For every CDR3 protein sequence, its rows merge into one entry that carries the most common genes and DNA. TCRdb, rather than the study authors, made the V and J calls. The sample records some 88,000 distinct CDR3 sequences, around 17% of which are singletons. The ten biggest clones cover 4.5% to 6.5% of the sample.

The chain is encoded by TRBV30 joined to TRBJ2-1; the D segment cannot be called with confidence. The sequencing here drew on whole blood, taken at baseline. This TCR came from an adult who was a healthcare worker with PCR-confirmed SARS-CoV-2 infection or an uninfected control (not recorded which). The DNA is as follows: TGTGCCTGGAGTCAGGACTACAATGAGCAGTTCTTC. This translates into CAWSQDYNEQFF.